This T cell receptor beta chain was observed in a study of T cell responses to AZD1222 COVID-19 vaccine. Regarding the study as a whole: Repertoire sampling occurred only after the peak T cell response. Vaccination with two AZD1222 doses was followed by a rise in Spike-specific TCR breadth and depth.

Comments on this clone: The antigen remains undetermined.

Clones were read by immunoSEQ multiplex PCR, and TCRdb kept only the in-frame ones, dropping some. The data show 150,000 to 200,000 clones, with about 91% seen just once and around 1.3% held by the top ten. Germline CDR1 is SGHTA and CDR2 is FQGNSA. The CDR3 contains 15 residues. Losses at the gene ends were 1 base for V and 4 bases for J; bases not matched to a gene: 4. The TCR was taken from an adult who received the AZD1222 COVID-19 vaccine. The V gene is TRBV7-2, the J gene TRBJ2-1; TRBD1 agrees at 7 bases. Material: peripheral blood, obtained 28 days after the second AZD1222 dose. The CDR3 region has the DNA TGTGCCAGCAGCTTAGATCCGGGACAGTACAATGAGCAGTTCTTC. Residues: CASSLDPGQYNEQFF.